These 3 T cell receptor beta chains came from one sample sequenced in a study of beta chain features in type 1 diabetes. Findings and caveats of the study: In every one of the four CD4+ subsets, TCRB CDR3s were moderately but significantly shorter in Type 1 diabetes patients.

No antigen has been assigned to these receptors. All of the isolated RNA was reverse transcribed, so expressed TCRB transcripts were sequenced. Measured with immunoSEQ multiplex PCR; TCRdb has only the in-frame clones, and not every one. This sample yields 250,000 to 350,000 clones, of which 14% are seen a single time; about 0.015% belongs to the top ten. The sequencing input was naive CD4+ T cells from blood. These receptor sequences come from a man younger than 40 with type 1 diabetes.

In this sample, this clone turned up a few times. CDR3 region: CSVERSGKDVYF. DNA of the CDR3: TGCAGCGTTGAAAGGTCCGGGAAGGACGTGTATTTT. The rearrangement uses TRBV29-1 and TRBJ1-3; the D is unclear. Germline loops: CDR1 SQVTM, CDR2 ANQGSEA. CDR3 length: 12 residues. The V end was cut by 2 bases, the J end by 16 bases, with 18 bases between. Based on the CDR3 plus reference TRBV29-1 and TRBJ1-3, the full variable domain is SAVISQKPSRDICQRGTSLTIQCQVDSQVTMMFWYRQQPGQSLTLIATANQGSEATYESGFVIDKFPISRPNLTFSTLTVSNMSPEDSSIYLCSVERSGKDVYFGEGSWLTVV.

The V call is TRBV9, the J call TRBJ2-2; D gene uncertain. The germline gives CDR1 SGDLS, CDR2 YYNGEE. Trimming pared 2 bases from V and 4 bases from J, leaving 6 bases between. This CDR3 has 13 amino acids. CDR3 DNA sequence: TGTGCCAGCAGCGTTCTTTTCACCGGGGAGCTGTTTTTT. Residues: CASSVLFTGELFF.

This clone was counted only a few times. J is TRBJ2-1 and V is TRBV6-5, with a weak D call TRBD2 (6 bases). This CDR3 contains 15 residues. Per the germline V gene, CDR1 is MNHEY and CDR2 is SVGAGI. Trimming pared 3 bases from V and 9 bases from J, leaving 18 bases between. CDR3 sequence reads: CASSYQPRGAGEQFF. The CDR3 DNA is TGTGCCAGCAGTTATCAGCCGCGCGGGGCTGGTGAGCAGTTCTTC.